This paragraph reports one T cell receptor beta chain. From germline, CDR1 is SSHAT and CDR2 FNYEAQ (reference sequence). V shed 1 base and J 2 bases; nucleotides not matched to a gene: 6. This CDR3 contains 16 residues. These data originate in a study of shared clonotypes between healthy human individuals. The overall study: Each donor had three CD4 naive, three CD4 memory, two CD8 naive and one CD8 memory plate.

Data came from immunoSEQ multiplex PCR; TCRdb stores just in-frame clones and leaves some out. The table includes roughly 1,500,000 clones, about 98.5% detected once. The chain employs TRBV7-7 and TRBJ2-7; 9 bases line up with TRBD1. This TCR came from a man between 25 and 39 years old in good health. Sequenced: naive CD4+ T cells sorted from blood. Subset described: CD45RA+ positively selected. CDR3 region: CASSLGTGEPTYEQYF. Written as DNA, the CDR3 is TGTGCCAGCAGCTTAGGGACAGGGGAACCTACCTACGAGCAGTACTTC.